Listed here are 10 T cell receptor beta chains from one sample, sequenced in a study of identical twins (TCRdb year 2016). Receptor libraries were prepared by 5' RACE. The sequencer was an Illumina HiSeq 2000. The public reads were run again by TCRdb, first through fastp at Q25 and then through MiXCR, and only productive beta chains were kept. Under each unique CDR3 protein, matching rows form one entry showing the most common genes and DNA. This sample holds more than 1.5 million distinct CDR3 sequences; about 32% were observed only once. Approximately 0.25% of the sample goes to the ten largest clones. Sequencing input: cord blood. The receptors come from a newborn girl in good health.

A note on this clonotype: Germline is not matched at one junction end, which may reflect a read error. This chain uses TRBV4-1 with TRBJ2-7; D tentatively reads TRBD1 or TRBD2 (5 bases each). CDR1 is MGHRA, CDR2 YSYEKL, per germline. CDR3 length: 14 amino acids. CDR3 residues: CASSQDPGRYEQYF. In DNA, the CDR3 is TGCGCCAGTAGCCAAGATCCGGGACGCTACGAGCAGTACTTC.

The chain links TRBV5-6 to TRBJ2-4, with D possibly TRBD1 on 5 matching bases. V was clipped by 5 bases and J by 0 bases, with 9 bases between them. The CDR3 loop spans 14 amino acids. Germline CDR1 is SGHDT and CDR2 is YYEEEE. The CDR3 protein is CASRHRTAKNIQYF. CDR3 nucleotide sequence: TGTGCCAGCAGGCACAGGACAGCCAAAAACATTCAGTACTTC.

This rearrangement joins TRBV7-2 to TRBJ2-5; 9 positions match TRBD2. The V gene end was trimmed by 2 bases and the J gene end by 10 bases; junction bases not matched to a gene: 8. The CDR3 has 14 residues. Germline V gives CDR1 SGHTA, CDR2 FQGNSA. The DNA of the CDR3 is TGTGCCAGCAGCTTACTAGCGGGGCCTCGCATCCAGTACTTC. It yields the protein CASSLLAGPRIQYF.

This rearrangement joins TRBV11-2 to TRBJ1-1; D ambiguous. The V end lost 0 bases, the J end lost 11 bases, and 4 bases lay between the germline ends. The V gene's germline CDR1 is SGHAT and CDR2 FQNNGV. CDR3 size: 10 residues. Written as DNA, the CDR3 is TGTGCCAGCAGCTTAGATGAGGCTTTCTTT. As protein: CASSLDEAFF.

This rearrangement joins TRBV2 to TRBJ1-2; 9 positions agree with TRBD1. Per germline, CDR1 SNHLY and CDR2 FYNNEI. V gave up 1 base and J gave up 8 bases; unmatched junction bases: 5. The CDR3 spans 14 residues. CDR3 residues: CASSEVTGGLGYTF. CDR3 in DNA: TGTGCCAGCAGTGAAGTCACAGGGGGCTTGGGCTACACCTTC.

The rearrangement joins TRBV10-3 to TRBJ2-1, with TRBD1 matching over 7 bases. The ends lost 5 bases at V and 4 bases at J; junction bases unmatched: 5. The CDR3 runs to 14 residues. Germline values: CDR1 ENHRY, CDR2 SYGVKD. The CDR3 nucleotides read TGTGCCATCAGTTCAGGACAGGAGTACAATGAGCAGTTCTTC. Its protein product is CAISSGQEYNEQFF.

This chain links TRBV7-9 with TRBJ1-4; D is perhaps TRBD1 (6 bases). V was cut by 0 bases and J by 5 bases, with 19 bases left in between. Germline loops: CDR1 SEHNR, CDR2 FQNEAQ (reference sequence). There are 18 residues in the CDR3. The CDR3 loop is CASSLAHLGTSRNEKLFF. CDR3 nucleotide sequence: TGTGCCAGCAGCTTAGCGCATCTCGGGACAAGCAGAAATGAAAAACTGTTTTTT.

This chain links TRBV6-1 with TRBJ2-1; tentatively, D is TRBD1 or TRBD2 (6 bases each). Germline V lookup: CDR1 MNHNS, CDR2 SASEGT. The CDR3 totals 17 residues. Trimming stripped 5 bases from V and 8 bases from J, with 25 bases between. CDR3 bases: TGTGCCAGCAGTCCACGACTCGACAGAGGGGGGAACGATGAGCAGTTCTTC. Residues: CASSPRLDRGGNDEQFF.

This sequence joins TRBV6-5 and TRBJ1-1, with no clear D. The CDR3 totals 15 residues. With 6 bases removed from V and 4 bases from J, the gap between germline ends came to 18 bases. Germline CDR1 MNHEY, CDR2 SVGAGI. The DNA of the CDR3 is TGTGCCAGCAGCCGCACTCCGGAGGGTGGCACTGAAGCTTTCTTT. This codes for CASSRTPEGGTEAFF.

In the case of this clonotype: Compared with germline, one end of the junction differs, possibly owing to a read error. This chain links TRBV12-3 or TRBV12-4 with TRBJ2-3; 8 nucleotides match TRBD2. This CDR3 has 15 residues. In DNA form, the CDR3 reads TGTTCCAGCACCCTAATACTAGCGGATAGTGGTACGCAGTATTTT. It specifies CSSTLILADSGTQYF.